These T cell receptor beta chains were read from a single sample in a study of cytomegalovirus exposure and HLA in healthy donors. Measured with immunoSEQ multiplex PCR; TCRdb has only the in-frame clones, and not every one. The sample has tens of thousands of clones, around 82% seen once. The sequencing sample was made of PBMCs. These receptor sequences come from a female donor in good health and CMV-seronegative. Both conserved end residues are part of each CDR3. The D gene is left open where the match is weak. Clone sizes are given selectively: once, few, many, or a class where the clone is expanded.

j_call v_call d_call clone_size cdr3_nt cdr3_aa
TRBJ2-3 TRBV21-1 . . TGTGCCAGCAGCAAAGAGTCCCCCACGCTCTCAGGGACAGATACGCAGTATTTT CASSKESPTLSGTDTQYF
TRBJ2-5 TRBV18 . . TGTGCCAGCTCACCACCTAACGGGGAAGAGACCCAGTACTTC CASSPPNGEETQYF
TRBJ2-5 TRBV6-6 . . TGTGCCAGCAGTCGTCCGGGAGAGACCCAGTACTTC CASSRPGETQYF
TRBJ2-5 TRBV5-1 . . TGCGCCAGCAGCTTGTTCGGACTGGGATCGGAGACCCAGTACTTC CASSLFGLGSETQYF
TRBJ2-7 TRBV7-6 TRBD1 . TGTGCCAGCAGCTACCGTTTTGGGACAGGGTGCGAGCAGTACTTC CASSYRFGTGCEQYF
TRBJ2-1 TRBV7-9 TRBD1 few TGTGCCAGCAGCCCACTCGGACAGGGGGCGAATGAGCAGTTCTTC CASSPLGQGANEQFF
TRBJ1-2 TRBV7-9 TRBD1 . TGTTCCAGCAGCCTCACAGGGGATGGCTACACCTTC CSSSLTGDGYTF
TRBJ2-7 TRBV27 TRBD2 . TGTGCCAGCAGTCTAGGGACTAGCGGGGGCTCCTACGAGCAGTACTTC CASSLGTSGGSYEQYF
TRBJ1-6 TRBV18 TRBD1 . TGTGCCAGCTCCTCCACAGGGGATAATTCACCCCTCCACTTT CASSSTGDNSPLHF
TRBJ1-5 TRBV19 . . TGTGCCAGTAGTGCACTCGGGACACAATATAGCAATCAGCCCCAGCATTTT CASSALGTQYSNQPQHF
TRBJ2-6 TRBV7-6 TRBD1 few TGTGCCAGCAGCTTCGCACCGCCGGGACAGGGTCGCTCTGGGGCCAACGTCCTGACTTTC CASSFAPPGQGRSGANVLTF
TRBJ1-5 TRBV7-8 . . TGTGCCAGCAGCTTGGGGTGGGGGCGCAATCAGCCCCAGCATTTT CASSLGWGRNQPQHF
TRBJ1-6 TRBV6-4 . . TGTGCCAGCAGTGAGTCCCGCGGGACCTCACCCCTCCACTTT CASSESRGTSPLHF
TRBJ2-1 TRBV5-1 TRBD1 . TGCGCCAGCAGCCTCGACAGGGCCTCCTACAATGAGCAGTTCTTC CASSLDRASYNEQFF
TRBJ1-1 TRBV19 TRBD1 . TGTGCCAGTAGTATAGGGGACAGGGTTTGGACTGAAGCTTTCTTT CASSIGDRVWTEAFF
TRBJ1-1 TRBV10-3 . . TGTGCCATCAGTGACCGAGCGGGCGGGAACACTGAAGCTTTCTTT CAISDRAGGNTEAFF
TRBJ1-2 TRBV15 TRBD1 . TGTGCCACCAGCAGACCGGACAGGGGTGCCTATGGCTACCCCTTC CATSRPDRGAYGYPF
TRBJ1-5 TRBV11-2 . once TGTGCCAGCAGCTTTAAAGGGGGTAGCAATCAGCCCCAGCATTTT CASSFKGGSNQPQHF
TRBJ1-5 TRBV7-2 . once TGTGCCAGCAGCCAAGACTCCAATCAGCCCCAGCATTTT CASSQDSNQPQHF
TRBJ2-1 TRBV7-2 TRBD2 . TGTGCCAGCGGACTCCGGGGGGAGTCCTACAATGAGCAGTTCTTC CASGLRGESYNEQFF
TRBJ1-1 TRBV7-6 TRBD1 once TGTGCCAGCAGCCAAGGACAGGGTGGGAACACTGAAGCTTTCTTT CASSQGQGGNTEAFF
TRBJ2-3 TRBV7-9 . . TGTGCCAGCAGCTTATTTCTGGATACGCAGTATTTT CASSLFLDTQYF
TRBJ2-7 TRBV7-2 . once TGTGCCAGCAGCTTAGATGAGGGCTACGAGCAGTACTTC CASSLDEGYEQYF
TRBJ1-2 TRBV6-1 TRBD1 . TGTGCCAGCAGGACCACAGGGGGGACCTATGGCTACACCTTC CASRTTGGTYGYTF
TRBJ1-6 TRBV30 . . TGTGCCTGGACTGTGGACAGTCTTAATTCACCCCTCCACTTT CAWTVDSLNSPLHF
TRBJ1-4 TRBV18 . . TGTGCCAGCTCACCTCAGGGGTGGGGTGAAAAACTGTTTTTT CASSPQGWGEKLFF
TRBJ2-3 TRBV9 . . TGTGCCAGCAGCGTAGGTAGAGATACGCAGTATTTT CASSVGRDTQYF
TRBJ1-6 TRBV19 . . TGTGCCTCGGCCGGGGGGTGGACACCCCTCCACTTT CASAGGWTPLHF
TRBJ2-5 TRBV2 TRBD1 . TGTGCCAGCAGTCCAATTGGACAGGAGCAGTACTTC CASSPIGQEQYF
TRBJ1-1 TRBV9 TRBD1 . TGTGCCAGCAGCCCCTGGACAGGGGATGTTTTGGACACTGAAGCTTTCTTT CASSPWTGDVLDTEAFF
TRBJ1-4 TRBV12-2 . once TGTGCAAGTGACAGGGGCAAAATAATTAATGAAAAACTGTTTTTT CASDRGKIINEKLFF
TRBJ1-1 TRBV2 . . TGTGCCAGCAGTAAAACTACTGTGAACACTGAAGCTTTCTTT CASSKTTVNTEAFF
TRBJ1-2 TRBV30 TRBD1 . TGTGCCTGGAAAAGACAGGGGAATGGCTACACCTTC CAWKRQGNGYTF
TRBJ1-2 TRBV7-3 . . TGTGCCAGCAGCCCGCGGGCAGGGGATTCCTATGGCTACACCTTC CASSPRAGDSYGYTF
TRBJ2-5 TRBV5-1 . few TGCGCCAGCAGCAAAGTCTCCGGGACTGAGGGAGAGACCCAGTACTTC CASSKVSGTEGETQYF
TRBJ1-5 TRBV27 . . TGTGCCAGCAGTTTGTCTAGCTTTTATCAGCCCCAGCATTTT CASSLSSFYQPQHF
TRBJ2-3 TRBV9 TRBD1 once TGTGCCAGCAGCGCCGGGACAGTGGGAGATACGCAGTATTTT CASSAGTVGDTQYF